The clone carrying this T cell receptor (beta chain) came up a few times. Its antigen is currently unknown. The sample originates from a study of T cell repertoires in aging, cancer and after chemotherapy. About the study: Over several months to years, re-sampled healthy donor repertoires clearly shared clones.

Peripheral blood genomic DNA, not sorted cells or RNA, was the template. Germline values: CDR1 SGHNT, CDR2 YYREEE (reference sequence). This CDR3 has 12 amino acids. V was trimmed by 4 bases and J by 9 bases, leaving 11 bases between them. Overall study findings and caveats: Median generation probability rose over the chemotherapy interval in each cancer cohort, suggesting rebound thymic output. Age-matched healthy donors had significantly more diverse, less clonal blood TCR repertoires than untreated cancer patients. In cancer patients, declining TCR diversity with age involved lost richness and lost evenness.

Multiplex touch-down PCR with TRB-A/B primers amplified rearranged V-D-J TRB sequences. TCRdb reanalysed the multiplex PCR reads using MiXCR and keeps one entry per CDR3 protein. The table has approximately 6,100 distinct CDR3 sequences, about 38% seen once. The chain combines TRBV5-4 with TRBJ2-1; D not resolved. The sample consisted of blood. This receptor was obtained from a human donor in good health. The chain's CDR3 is CASSPSGVEQFF. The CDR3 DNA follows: TGTGCCAGCAGCCCCTCCGGTGTTGAGCAGTTCTTC.